The 25 T cell receptor beta chains in this list originate from one sample, sequenced in a study of regulatory T cells in long-lasting Graves disease. Through Arm-PCR of CDR3 regions and iRepertoire HTBI primers, TCR beta libraries were built. TCRdb itself ran the multiplex PCR reads through MiXCR, one entry per CDR3 protein. The table includes over 400,000 distinct CDR3 sequences, 14% detected once. Described time point: newly diagnosed GD, antithyroid drugs for less than 3 months. PBMC-extracted RNA yielded the TCR library. This sample also appeared in a second study, on T cells in Graves' hyperthyroidism and ophthalmopathy.

The specimen was peripheral blood mononuclear cells (PBMCs), collected at new diagnosis, from a patient treated with antithyroid drugs. Receptors were obtained from a woman aged 50 to 65 with Graves disease.

In its sample, this clonotype was seen a few times. This chain joins TRBV2 and TRBJ1-3; a weak D match, TRBD1 (6 bases). This CDR3 has 13 amino acids. Deletions cut 10 bases from V and 2 bases from J, with 12 bases between. In germline, CDR1 is SNHLY, CDR2 FYNNEI. The CDR3 sequence: CATIKGAGNTIYF. In DNA form, the CDR3 reads TGTGCCACCATTAAGGGGGCTGGAAACACCATATATTTT.

In the case of this clonotype: One end of the junction varies from germline; a read error may be responsible. This chain uses TRBV4-2 with TRBJ2-7, with a tentative D call TRBD2 (5 bases). The V gene's germline CDR1 is LGHNA and CDR2 YNFKEQ. The CDR3 covers 13 residues. CDR3 sequence (DNA): TGTGCCAGCAGCCAAGGACTAATTTACGATCTTGTTTTC. This translates into CASSQGLIYDLVF.

The V and J genes are TRBV10-3 and TRBJ2-3; no clear D gene. The CDR3 is made up of 12 amino acids. Germline V gene lookup returns CDR1 ENHRY and CDR2 SYGVKD. The V end was cut by 8 bases, the J end by 1 base, with 7 bases between. The CDR3 spells CAIGPGTDTQYF. The CDR3, as DNA: TGTGCCATCGGCCCAGGCACAGATACGCAGTATTTT.

This clonotype was counted at least ten times. The rearrangement joins TRBV11-3 to TRBJ2-1; 8 bases agree with TRBD2. CDR3 size: 15 residues. The V and J ends lost 5 bases and 2 bases, in that order; junction bases with no gene match: 5. The germline V gene has CDR1 SGHNT and CDR2 YENEEA. This CDR3 reads CASSPPGLAYNEQFF. The CDR3 nucleotides are TGTGCCAGCAGCCCCCCGGGACTAGCCTACAATGAGCAGTTCTTC. The whole variable domain, remainder taken from reference TRBV11-3 and TRBJ2-1, is EAGVVQSPRYKIIEKKQPVAFWCNPISGHNTLYWYLQNLGQGPELLIRYENEEAVDDSQLPKDRFSAERLKGVDSTLKIQPAELGDSAVYLCASSPPGLAYNEQFFGPGTRLTVL.

This clonotype appeared many times. This rearrangement joins TRBV7-2 to TRBJ2-5; 14 nucleotides agree with TRBD2. Trimming removed 5 bases from V and 4 bases from J; junction bases left unmatched: 9. Germline CDR1 reads SGHTA; CDR2 reads FQGNSA. The CDR3 runs 17 residues. The CDR3 loop is CASSMGLAGVVLETQYF. Here the CDR3 DNA reads TGTGCCAGCAGCATGGGACTAGCGGGAGTTGTTCTAGAGACCCAGTACTTC.

In this sample, this clonotype turned up many times. CDR3 loop: CATSDRDSYGYTF. CDR3 sequence (DNA): TGTGCCACCAGTGACCGGGACAGTTATGGCTACACCTTC. This rearrangement joins TRBV24-1 to TRBJ1-2; TRBD1 agrees at 7 bases. The length of the CDR3 is 13 residues. Unmatched junction bases numbered 3, after V lost 4 bases and J lost 5 bases. Germline CDR1 reads KGHDR; CDR2 reads SFDVKD.

This clonotype was seen ten or more times. The chain employs TRBV27 and TRBJ1-1; D is ambiguous. The CDR3 sequence is 13 residues long. V lost 4 bases to trimming and J lost 10 bases, with 16 bases between them. Germline-derived CDR1 and CDR2 are MNHEY and SMNVEV (reference sequence). The CDR3 loop is CASSSTGTGLAFF. The CDR3 nucleotides read TGTGCCAGCAGTTCTACGGGAACCGGACTAGCTTTCTTT.

This clonotype has a count of ten or more. The chain links TRBV11-2 to TRBJ2-7; TRBD2 aligns across 12 bases. Germline V gene data show CDR1 as SGHAT and CDR2 as FQNNGV. CDR3 size: 16 residues. Germline trimming cut 5 bases from V and 4 bases from J; bases unmatched to any gene: 9. The CDR3 protein is CASSPPTSGRLYEQYF. In DNA, the CDR3 is TGTGCCAGCAGCCCCCCTACTAGCGGGAGGCTTTACGAGCAGTACTTC.

This clonotype was seen ten or more times. The rearrangement links TRBV6-5 to TRBJ1-1; 7 bases are shared with TRBD1. CDR3 length: 14 residues. Germline V gives CDR1 MNHEY, CDR2 SVGAGI. J gave up 0 bases and V 4 bases, and 2 bases lay outside the gene matches. The CDR3 coding sequence is TGTGCCAGCAGTTGGGGACAGCTGAACACTGAAGCTTTCTTT. Translating gives CASSWGQLNTEAFF.

This clonotype was recorded many times. This chain connects TRBV27 to TRBJ2-1; 7 positions match TRBD1. Trimming at V came to 0 bases and at J to 3 bases, leaving 2 bases not matched to a gene. The V gene's germline CDR1 is MNHEY and CDR2 SMNVEV (reference sequence). The CDR3 spans 15 residues. The CDR3 DNA follows: TGTGCCAGCAGTTTATCCAGACAGGGCTACAATGAGCAGTTCTTC. As protein: CASSLSRQGYNEQFF.

This clonotype was seen only a few times. This rearrangement joins TRBV30 to TRBJ1-5; no clear D gene. Germline V gives CDR1 GTSNPN, CDR2 SVGIG (reference sequence). V lost 0 bases and J 0 bases, leaving 3 bases between the germline ends. CDR3 length equals 13 residues. CDR3 in DNA: TGTGCCTGGAGTGTTTCTAGCAATCAGCCCCAGCATTTT. Its protein is CAWSVSSNQPQHF.

V and J are TRBV10-3 and TRBJ2-2; D unresolved. The V gene's germline CDR1 is ENHRY and CDR2 SYGVKD. Trimming shortened V by 1 base and J by 10 bases, and 7 bases separated the two germline ends. The CDR3 length is 12 residues. In DNA, the CDR3 is TGTGCCATCAGTGAGTTAGCACAGGAGCTGTTTTTT. Translating gives CAISELAQELFF.

This clonotype was found many times. The chain links TRBV12-3 or TRBV12-4 to TRBJ1-4, with D possibly matching TRBD1 (5 bases). The germline V and J ends were trimmed by 6 bases and 8 bases, with 19 bases remaining between them. The CDR3 runs 15 residues. Here the CDR3 DNA reads TGTGCCAGCAGCCCAGGCCTGGGGGTAGGGGAAAAACTGTTTTTT. This codes for CASSPGLGVGEKLFF.

This clonotype showed up many times. The chain links TRBV28 to TRBJ2-2; TRBD2 agrees at 9 bases. There are 15 residues in the CDR3. Germline-derived CDR1 and CDR2 are MDHEN and SYDVKM. With V trimmed by 5 bases and J by 2 bases, 3 bases remained unmatched. In nucleotides, the CDR3 is TGTGCCAGCAGTCCAGCGGGAGGTAACACCGGGGAGCTGTTTTTT. It is translated as CASSPAGGNTGELFF.

This clonotype was observed many times. The chain uses TRBV3-1 and TRBJ2-3; TRBD2 matches 12 bases. The CDR3 runs to 18 residues. CDR1 and CDR2 (germline): LGHDT, YNNKEL (reference sequence). Trimming took 0 bases from V and 0 from J; bases not matched to a gene: 4. The CDR3 nucleotides read TGTGCCAGCAGCCAAGATTCCCTAGCGGGAGGGAGCACAGATACGCAGTATTTT. Translation gives CASSQDSLAGGSTDTQYF.

This clonotype was seen many times. The chain carries TRBV3-1 and TRBJ2-3; D may be TRBD2 (6 bases). This CDR3 region has 15 residues. V gave up 4 bases and J gave up 1 base, with 12 bases separating them. CDR1 LGHDT and CDR2 YNNKEL come from the germline V gene (reference sequence). As DNA, the CDR3 is TGTGCCAGCAGCCCCCGACTAGACGGCACAGATACGCAGTATTTT. This translates into CASSPRLDGTDTQYF.

The sample holds many counts of this clonotype. V usage is TRBV2 and J usage is TRBJ1-2; no clear D gene. CDR3 length: 14 amino acids. V was pared by 6 bases and J by 0 bases, with 11 bases between. The germline CDR1 and CDR2 sequences are SNHLY and FYNNEI. The CDR3 is CASSPGVANYGYTF. The CDR3 coding sequence is TGTGCCAGCAGCCCAGGAGTAGCTAACTATGGCTACACCTTC.

This clonotype was observed a few times. The chain links TRBV9 to TRBJ2-7; 8 bases are a match to TRBD2. The CDR3 spans 18 residues. The V segment lost 3 bases and the J segment 1 base; nucleotides outside the gene matches: 15. Germline V gene sequence: CDR1 SGDLS, CDR2 YYNGEE. In DNA, the CDR3 is TGTGCCAGCAGCGGCCCCAGGGGAGCGGGAGCGGGATCCTACGAGCAGTACTTC. Residues: CASSGPRGAGAGSYEQYF. Drawing the rest from reference TRBV9 and TRBJ2-7, the complete variable domain is DSGVTQTPKHLITATGQRVTLRCSPRSGDLSVYWYQQSLDQGLQFLIQYYNGEERAKGNILERFSAQQFPDLHSELNLSSLELGDSALYFCASSGPRGAGAGSYEQYFGPGTRLTVT.

This chain connects TRBV4-1 to TRBJ2-1, with D unclear. Germline lookup yields CDR1 MGHRA and CDR2 YSYEKL. The CDR3 is 13 amino acids. V lost 1 base, J lost 7 bases, and 8 bases lay in between. CDR3 sequence reads: CASSQAATNEQFF. DNA of the CDR3: TGCGCCAGCAGCCAAGCGGCTACAAATGAGCAGTTCTTC.

The chain links TRBV27 to TRBJ2-3, with D maybe TRBD1 (5 bases). Germline-derived CDR1 and CDR2 are MNHEY and SMNVEV (reference sequence). The CDR3 runs 16 residues. Trimming shortened V by 6 bases and J by 5 bases, and 21 bases separated the two germline ends. The CDR3 DNA is TGTGCCAGCAGATCCCGGGTTAGTGGAGACAGAGATACGCAGTATTTT. This sequence encodes CASRSRVSGDRDTQYF.

This clonotype has a count of ten or more. This chain connects TRBV18 to TRBJ1-2; D is undetermined. The V end was cut by 3 bases, the J end by 4 bases, with 9 bases between. The CDR3 runs 13 residues. Germline CDR1 is KGHSH and CDR2 is LQKENI. CDR3 sequence: CASSPGQLYGYTF. The CDR3 DNA follows: TGTGCCAGCTCACCTGGGCAGCTCTATGGCTACACCTTC.

This clonotype was counted only a few times. The genes are TRBV15 and TRBJ2-7; 9 nucleotides align to TRBD1. The CDR3 consists of 16 residues. With V trimmed by 1 base and J by 0 bases, 4 bases remained unmatched. Germline V lookup: CDR1 LNHNV, CDR2 YYDKDF (reference sequence). The DNA of the CDR3 is TGTGCCACCAGCAGAGGGGGGACAGGGACCTCCTACGAGCAGTACTTC. This codes for CATSRGGTGTSYEQYF. Full variable domain (outside the CDR3, taken from reference TRBV15 and TRBJ2-7): DAMVIQNPRYQVTQFGKPVTLSCSQTLNHNVMYWYQQKSSQAPKLLFHYYDKDFNNEADTPDNFQSRRPNTSFCFLDIRSPGLGDTAMYLCATSRGGTGTSYEQYFGPGTRLTVT.

This clonotype was observed a handful of times. The rearrangement links TRBV5-4 to TRBJ2-7; 10 bases map to TRBD2. The CDR3 has 15 residues. Germline CDR1 and CDR2: SGHNT and YYREEE (reference sequence). After removal of 4 bases from V and 5 bases from J, the junction contained 9 bases not matched to a gene. This CDR3 reads CASSQSTGTSDEQYF. The CDR3 DNA reads as TGTGCCAGCAGCCAATCCACCGGGACTAGCGACGAGCAGTACTTC. The full variable domain, in which reference TRBV5-4 and TRBJ2-7 provide the parts outside the CDR3, is ETGVTQSPTHLIKTRGQQVTLRCSSQSGHNTVSWYQQALGQGPQFIFQYYREEENGRGNFPPRFSGLQFPNYSSELNVNALELDDSALYLCASSQSTGTSDEQYFGPGTRLTVT.

This clonotype has ten or more counts. V usage is TRBV5-8 and J usage is TRBJ1-1; a possible D gene is TRBD1 (6 bases). V was shortened by 6 bases and J by 4 bases, with 13 bases between the two germline ends. The CDR3 is 13 amino acids. Germline V gives CDR1 SGHTS, CDR2 YDEGEE. CDR3 bases: TGTGCCAGCATTAGGAGGGGGGGCACTGAAGCTTTCTTT. It yields the protein CASIRRGGTEAFF.

This clonotype was observed at least ten times. The chain links TRBV30 to TRBJ2-7; possibly TRBD2 for D (5 bases). V lost 0 bases and J 3 bases, leaving 9 bases between the germline ends. The germline V gene encodes CDR1 GTSNPN and CDR2 SVGIG (reference sequence). The CDR3 sequence is 13 residues long. The CDR3: CAWSVAGLYEQYF. Here the CDR3 DNA reads TGTGCCTGGAGTGTAGCTGGACTCTACGAGCAGTACTTC.